Listed below are T cell receptor beta chains from one sample, sequenced in a study of blood T cells in healthy people across ages. TCRdb recomputed calls from the 5' RACE reads with MiXCR, one row per CDR3 protein. The sample lists roughly 1,500,000 distinct CDR3 sequences; roughly 40% were seen once. Material: blood. All receptors derive from a woman aged 18 to 35 in good health. The conserved cysteine and the conserved F or W are not part of the CDR3 here. Each record gives: V gene, CDR3 length, CDR3 protein.

>TRBV10-3|12
AVSGGGSGNEQY
>TRBV20-1|10
SASDNSYEQY
>TRBV2|13
ASRRTDSSYNEQF
>TRBV15|12
ATSRGGAQDTQY
>TRBV7-9|13
ASSYPSQGEFEAF
>TRBV6-5|13
ASSSGGTSYNEQF
>TRBV27|14
ASKVEGAPTYNEQF
>TRBV20-1|14
SAEGRTSEISETQY
>TRBV24-1|11
ATRRAVQETQY
>TRBV7-2|15
ASSSSILRQGSFGYT
>TRBV7-9|13
ASSRQGESYYEQY